This T cell receptor beta chain was sequenced for a study of PD-L1 blockade in urothelial cancer. On the study more broadly: Patients had been given 0 to 3 earlier chemotherapy regimens.

Looked up from germline, CDR1 is SGHRS and CDR2 is YFSETQ. V shed 4 bases, J shed 7 bases, and the junction held 8 bases outside the gene matches. The CDR3 has 15 amino acids. Profiled with immunoSEQ multiplex PCR; TCRdb holds only in-frame clones, not every one. The sample records just over 50,000 clones, around 77% being singletons. This clone was seen a few times. This sequence was found in a man in his sixties or seventies with urothelial cancer. The sample consisted of PBMCs, taken around atezolizumab (anti-PD-L1) treatment. The chain joins TRBV5-1 to TRBJ1-6; 7 nucleotides agree with TRBD1. The CDR3 sequence: CASSLQGVSNSPLHF. The CDR3 nucleotides read TGCGCCAGCAGCCTCCAGGGGGTCTCAAATTCACCCCTCCACTTT.